One and the same sample provided the 10 T cell receptor beta chains below, sequenced in a study of blood T cell repertoires in COVID-19. Only in-frame clones appear in the TCRdb table, and some are missing; sequencing was by immunoSEQ multiplex PCR. Of some 100,000 clones detected, around four fifths appear once; the ten largest clones hold around a third. Sequenced input: peripheral blood. The receptors stem from a man in his 70s with active or convalescent COVID-19.

The chain employs TRBV15 and TRBJ2-7, with no clear D. V lost 1 base and J 2 bases, leaving 9 bases between the germline ends. The germline V gene encodes CDR1 LNHNV and CDR2 YYDKDF (reference sequence). The CDR3 has 14 amino acids. CDR3 in amino acids: CATSRVLNPYEQYF. The CDR3 bases are TGTGCCACCAGCAGAGTTCTAAACCCCTACGAGCAGTACTTC.

The chain is built from TRBV5-6 and TRBJ2-1, with D possibly TRBD2 on 5 matching bases. Between the trimmed V and J ends, which lost 2 bases and 0 bases, there was a span of 9 bases. This CDR3 is built from 15 residues. Germline V gene sequence: CDR1 SGHDT, CDR2 YYEEEE. This chain's CDR3 is CASSFGESSYNEQFF. The CDR3 nucleotides are TGTGCCAGCAGCTTCGGGGAAAGCTCCTACAATGAGCAGTTCTTC.

The CDR3 bases are TGTGCCAGCAGTTCCAGCAGGACATACAATGAGCAGTTCTTC. It encodes CASSSSRTYNEQFF. The chain couples TRBV6-5 to TRBJ2-1, with a possible D match to TRBD1 (5 bases). The CDR3 has 14 residues. The germline V gene has CDR1 MNHEY and CDR2 SVGAGI. V gave up 4 bases and J gave up 4 bases, with 11 bases separating them.

This clone was detected only once. The chain employs TRBV5-1 and TRBJ2-5; D unclear. The CDR3 has 15 amino acids. Trimming removed 0 bases at V and 5 bases at J, with 14 bases between. Per the germline V gene, CDR1 is SGHRS and CDR2 is YFSETQ. CDR3 DNA: TGCGCCAGCAGCTTGGCCTCAGGTTTTGTCGAGACCCAGTACTTC. Residues: CASSLASGFVETQYF. The full variable domain, its missing parts supplied by reference TRBV5-1 and TRBJ2-5, is KAGVTQTPRYLIKTRGQQVTLSCSPISGHRSVSWYQQTPGQGLQFLFEYFSETQRNKGNFPGRFSGRQFSNSRSEMNVSTLELGDSALYLCASSLASGFVETQYFGPGTRLLVL.

The rearrangement joins TRBV18 to TRBJ2-3; 11 bases map to TRBD2. CDR1 and CDR2 (germline): KGHSH, LQKENI. This CDR3 is 16 amino acids long. The trim removed 0 bases at V and 3 bases at J, leaving 2 bases unmatched. CDR3 in amino acids: CASSPPSGGATDTQYF. The DNA of the CDR3 is TGTGCCAGCTCACCACCTAGCGGGGGGGCGACAGATACGCAGTATTTT.

CDR3: CASSLQGATTNTQYF. The CDR3 nucleotides read TGCGCCAGCAGCTTACAGGGGGCCACCACTAATACGCAGTATTTT. This rearrangement joins TRBV5-1 to TRBJ2-3; 9 nucleotides agree with TRBD1. The CDR3 length is 15 residues. CDR1 is SGHRS, CDR2 YFSETQ, per germline. Unmatched junction bases numbered 8, after V lost 2 bases and J lost 7 bases.

J is TRBJ1-5 and V is TRBV5-5; the match to TRBD1 covers 7 bases. Germline CDR1 SGHKS, CDR2 YYEKEE (reference sequence). Trimming took 5 bases from V and 11 from J; bases not matched to a gene: 13. The CDR3 is made up of 14 amino acids. Here the CDR3 DNA reads TGTGCCAGCAGTCCCGACAGGGTCCGGTCAGCCCAGCATTTT. Amino acid sequence: CASSPDRVRSAQHF.

This chain connects TRBV13 to TRBJ2-6; no definite D call. V was pared by 0 bases and J by 13 bases, with 4 bases between. Germline V gene lookup returns CDR1 PRHDT and CDR2 FYEKMQ (reference sequence). CDR3 size: 11 residues. The CDR3: CASSLGSVLTF. CDR3 in DNA: TGTGCCAGCAGCTTAGGTTCGGTCCTGACTTTC.

The chain carries TRBV30 and TRBJ2-5; perhaps TRBD1 as D (6 bases). Germline CDR1 reads GTSNPN; CDR2 reads SVGIG (reference sequence). Between the trimmed V and J ends, which lost 4 bases and 5 bases, there was a span of 8 bases. The CDR3 sequence is 11 residues long. The CDR3 protein is CAWKGDETQYF. The CDR3 DNA follows: TGTGCCTGGAAGGGGGATGAGACCCAGTACTTC. Full variable domain (outside the CDR3, taken from reference TRBV30 and TRBJ2-5): SQTIHQWPATLVQPVGSPLSLECTVEGTSNPNLYWYRQAAGRGLQLLFYSVGIGQISSEVPQNLSASRPQDRQFILSSKKLLLSDSGFYLCAWKGDETQYFGPGTRLLVL.

The chain combines TRBV9 with TRBJ2-2, with 9 bases identical to TRBD2. Germline V gene sequence: CDR1 SGDLS, CDR2 YYNGEE. The CDR3 sequence is 16 residues long. Trimming took 0 bases from V and 5 from J; bases not matched to a gene: 5. CDR3 DNA sequence: TGTGCCAGCAGCGTAGTCGCGGGGGGGCTTACCGGGGAGCTGTTTTTT. Protein sequence: CASSVVAGGLTGELFF.